This T cell receptor (beta chain) was sequenced during a study of Tregs in tolerant kidney transplant recipients. Looking at the study overall: A roughly three-day belatacept mixed lymphocyte reaction, sometimes plus 5-day graft donor restimulation, preceded CD4+CD25+CD127- sorting. Recipient cells were told from donor cells by antibody staining.

Worth noting for this clone: Its matching antigen is unknown.

The data were produced by immunoSEQ multiplex PCR, yet TCRdb's version contains in-frame clones alone and is incomplete. The table includes 35,000 to 50,000 clones, about 95% detected once. CDR1 and CDR2 from the germline V gene are GTSNPN and SVGIG (reference sequence). The CDR3 is 13 amino acids. V gave up 0 bases and J gave up 3 bases, with 8 bases separating them. This TCR was sampled from a human donor in good health. The specimen was Tregs from blood cultured with allogeneic cells. V is TRBV30 and J is TRBJ1-2; D gene uncertain. Here the CDR3 reads CAWSVSFHYGYTF. The CDR3 nucleotides are TGTGCCTGGAGTGTATCCTTCCACTATGGCTACACCTTC.